The 13 T cell receptor beta chains presented below share a single source sample, sequenced in a study of CD8 T cells in Susac syndrome. Reverse transcription of about 0.45 to 1 ug RNA was carried out with random hexamers. MiXCR was run by TCRdb on the immunoSEQ multiplex PCR reads, yielding one entry per CDR3 protein. The sample shows 95,000 to 150,000 distinct CDR3 sequences, over 90% of them seen only once. Sequenced sample: CD8+ T cells from PBMCs. The receptors stem from a human donor with Susac syndrome.

This chain joins TRBV29-1 and TRBJ2-7; possibly TRBD2 for D (6 bases). The CDR3 is made up of 14 amino acids. The germline V gene has CDR1 SQVTM and CDR2 ANQGSEA. V gave up 6 bases and J gave up 2 bases, with 17 bases separating them. Here the CDR3 reads CSVGGAASTYEQYF. CDR3 DNA: TGCAGCGTGGGGGGTGCGGCTTCCACCTACGAGCAGTACTTC.

The chain employs TRBV15 and TRBJ2-1; 7 nucleotides agree with TRBD2. Per the germline V gene, CDR1 is LNHNV and CDR2 is YYDKDF (reference sequence). This CDR3 region has 15 residues. The V segment lost 5 bases and the J segment 2 bases; nucleotides outside the gene matches: 6. CDR3 region: CATSGKAGPYNEQFF. Written as DNA, the CDR3 is TGTGCCACCAGCGGAAAAGCGGGGCCCTACAATGAGCAGTTCTTC.

This clonotype has just one count. The rearrangement uses TRBV29-1 and TRBJ1-2; D not certain. This CDR3 is built from 13 residues. V shed 3 bases and J shed 3 bases, with 11 bases lying between them. Looked up from germline, CDR1 is SQVTM and CDR2 is ANQGSEA. The CDR3 protein is CSVDDPAHYGYTF. CDR3 nucleotides: TGCAGCGTTGATGATCCCGCACACTATGGCTACACCTTC.

The V and J genes are TRBV10-2 and TRBJ2-7; 11 nucleotides agree with TRBD2. V shed 4 bases and J 3 bases; nucleotides not matched to a gene: 2. This CDR3 contains 14 residues. CDR1 is WSHSY and CDR2 is SAAADI in the germline V gene. CDR3 sequence (DNA): TGCGCCAGCAGTGTTAGCGGGGGGGACTACGAGCAGTACTTC. It codes for CASSVSGGDYEQYF.

The V call is TRBV5-6, the J call TRBJ2-1; D tentatively fits TRBD1 or TRBD2 (6 bases each). This CDR3 is 14 amino acids long. Germline V gives CDR1 SGHDT, CDR2 YYEEEE. V was trimmed by 2 bases and J by 6 bases, leaving 12 bases between them. CDR3 protein: CASSLGGGFNEQFF. CDR3 in DNA: TGTGCCAGCAGCTTAGGGGGAGGATTCAATGAGCAGTTCTTC.

This clonotype appeared a single time. The chain links TRBV9 to TRBJ1-4, with D possibly being TRBD1 (6 bases). Trimming removed 4 bases at V and 5 bases at J, with 15 bases between. The CDR3 is 15 residues long. Per germline, CDR1 SGDLS and CDR2 YYNGEE. The CDR3 sequence is CASSLEGVLNEKLFF. As DNA, the CDR3 is TGTGCCAGCAGCTTAGAGGGGGTCCTCAATGAAAAACTGTTTTTT.

The chain joins TRBV20-1 to TRBJ2-7; TRBD2 matches 8 bases. CDR3 length: 14 residues. Per germline, CDR1 DFQATT and CDR2 SNEGSKA (reference sequence). Trimming cost V 0 bases and J 3 bases; bases outside gene matches: 4. The DNA of the CDR3 is TGCAGTGCTAGAGAGACCGGGACTAGCTACGAGCAGTACTTC. It is translated as CSARETGTSYEQYF.

The CDR3 loop is CSVEGVSYEQYF. Written as DNA, the CDR3 is TGCAGCGTTGAAGGTGTCAGCTACGAGCAGTACTTC. The chain has TRBV29-1 and TRBJ2-7; D ambiguous. The CDR3 loop spans 12 amino acids. CDR1 SQVTM and CDR2 ANQGSEA come from the germline V gene. V was pared by 1 base and J by 3 bases, with 7 bases between.

V is TRBV6-1 and J is TRBJ2-5; D is unresolved. This CDR3 is 17 amino acids long. V was cut by 0 bases and J by 2 bases, with 16 bases left in between. The V gene's germline CDR1 is MNHNS and CDR2 SASEGT. This CDR3 is CASSEAFGHWGQETQYF. CDR3 in DNA: TGTGCCAGCAGTGAAGCGTTCGGGCATTGGGGACAAGAGACCCAGTACTTC.

The chain links TRBV5-6 to TRBJ2-7, with D possibly being TRBD1 (5 bases). The length of the CDR3 is 14 residues. The germline gives CDR1 SGHDT, CDR2 YYEEEE. V was shortened by 4 bases and J by 3 bases, with 14 bases between the two germline ends. The CDR3 region is CASSPGSGFYEQYF. In DNA form, the CDR3 reads TGTGCCAGCAGCCCAGGCTCAGGGTTCTACGAGCAGTACTTC.

The chain is built from TRBV12-3 or TRBV12-4 and TRBJ2-1; a possible D gene is TRBD2 (7 bases). The CDR3 is 17 residues long. The V end lost 5 bases, the J end lost 4 bases, and 21 bases lay between the germline ends. CDR3: CASSHSMGGGRYNEQFF. DNA of the CDR3: TGTGCCAGCAGTCATTCCATGGGGGGGGGCCGGTACAATGAGCAGTTCTTC.

The chain carries TRBV6-5 and TRBJ2-5; TRBD2 might be the D (6 bases). The CDR3 totals 13 residues. V was pared by 6 bases and J by 4 bases, with 12 bases between. The V gene's germline CDR1 is MNHEY and CDR2 SVGAGI. CDR3 nucleotide sequence: TGTGCCAGCAGCCTCGGGGGTCGAGAGACCCAGTACTTC. As protein: CASSLGGRETQYF.

This rearrangement joins TRBV27 to TRBJ1-6; D unclear. In germline, CDR1 is MNHEY, CDR2 SMNVEV (reference sequence). This CDR3 is 13 amino acids long. V was trimmed by 8 bases and J by 14 bases, leaving 19 bases between them. This CDR3 reads CASSDHGFEALHF. CDR3 bases: TGTGCCAGCTCGGACCATGGGTTTGAGGCCCTCCACTTT.